The 23 T cell receptor beta chains in this list originate from one sample, sequenced in a study of blood T cell repertoires in COVID-19. Profiled with immunoSEQ multiplex PCR; TCRdb holds only in-frame clones, not every one. Among approximately 120,000 clones listed, 85% were seen once. Sequencing used peripheral blood. These receptors originate from an elderly woman with COVID-19, enrolled during active disease.

The genes are TRBV15 and TRBJ2-2; no reliable D call. The CDR3 totals 11 residues. Trimming shortened V by 11 bases and J by 0 bases, and 4 bases separated the two germline ends. The germline V gene encodes CDR1 LNHNV and CDR2 YYDKDF (reference sequence). CDR3 bases: TGTGCCCAAACGAACACCGGGGAGCTGTTTTTT. Its protein product is CAQTNTGELFF.

J is TRBJ2-1 and V is TRBV5-6, with 12 bases matching TRBD2. This CDR3 has 19 amino acids. J gave up 0 bases and V 4 bases, and 11 bases lay outside the gene matches. Germline values: CDR1 SGHDT, CDR2 YYEEEE. CDR3 bases: TGTGCCAGCAGCGCACTAGCGGGAGGCGCTTATAGCTCCTACAATGAGCAGTTCTTC. It encodes CASSALAGGAYSSYNEQFF.

This clone was detected once. The V and J genes are TRBV18 and TRBJ1-5; possibly TRBD1 for D (6 bases). Germline V gives CDR1 KGHSH, CDR2 LQKENI. V lost 6 bases and J lost 8, with 17 bases in between. The CDR3 spans 14 residues. DNA for the CDR3: TGTGCCAGCTCCGTTCAACAGGGCCTGGAGCCCCAGCATTTT. Translated: CASSVQQGLEPQHF.

The chain joins TRBV4-1 to TRBJ2-3; D might be TRBD2 (6 bases). V lost 0 bases to trimming and J lost 3 bases, with 10 bases between them. Looked up from germline, CDR1 is MGHRA and CDR2 is YSYEKL. This CDR3 has 15 residues. The chain's CDR3 is CASSQEERGTDTQYF. In DNA form, the CDR3 reads TGCGCCAGCAGCCAAGAGGAACGGGGGACAGATACGCAGTATTTT.

The chain couples TRBV3-1 (or the pseudogene TRBV3-2) to TRBJ2-3, with a weak D call TRBD2 (6 bases). Germline CDR1 LGHDT, CDR2 YNNKEL (reference sequence). The CDR3 covers 16 residues. V was pared by 0 bases and J by 4 bases, with 14 bases between. The DNA for the CDR3 is TGTGCCAGCAGCCAAGACAGACTAGTGGGGGCAGATACGCAGTATTTT. The encoded protein is CASSQDRLVGADTQYF.

A single count supports this clone. V is TRBV19 and J is TRBJ2-7; D gene unclear. Germline-derived CDR1 and CDR2 are LNHDA and SQIVND (reference sequence). There are 15 residues in the CDR3. V lost 3 bases to trimming and J lost 0 bases, with 12 bases between them. The CDR3 sequence: CASSILAETSYEQYF. The CDR3 region has the DNA TGTGCCAGTAGTATTCTCGCGGAGACCTCCTACGAGCAGTACTTC. The full variable domain, in which reference TRBV19 and TRBJ2-7 provide the parts outside the CDR3, is DGGITQSPKYLFRKEGQNVTLSCEQNLNHDAMYWYRQDPGQGLRLIYYSQIVNDFQKGDIAEGYSVSREKKESFPLTVTSAQKNPTAFYLCASSILAETSYEQYFGPGTRLTVT.

The genes are TRBV12-1 and TRBJ2-1; TRBD2 is the table's D call, not checked against the DNA. TRBV12-1 is classified as a pseudogene. This CDR3 has 16 amino acids. For the CDR3, the DNA is TGTGCCAGCAGGGCTAGCGGGGGTCATGGGGAAAATGAGCAGTTCTTC. Residues: CASRASGGHGENEQFF.

The chain employs TRBV5-4 and TRBJ2-2; 12 nucleotides match TRBD2. J gave up 5 bases and V 5 bases, and 7 bases lay outside the gene matches. This CDR3 is 16 amino acids long. The germline V gene has CDR1 SGHNT and CDR2 YYREEE (reference sequence). This chain's CDR3 is CASSTRTSGTTGELFF. The CDR3 DNA sequence: TGTGCCAGCAGTACTAGGACTAGCGGGACTACCGGGGAGCTGTTTTTT.

This chain joins TRBV10-3 and TRBJ1-4; 7 bases map to TRBD1. Germline assignment: CDR1 ENHRY and CDR2 SYGVKD. The junction had 3 bases not matched to a gene; V was cut back by 3 bases and J by 8 bases. This CDR3 has 13 amino acids. The CDR3 coding sequence is TGTGCCATCAGTGATGGGGACAGCGAAAAACTGTTTTTT. This codes for CAISDGDSEKLFF.

This clone was observed once. V usage is TRBV19 and J usage is TRBJ1-4, with D hard to call. In germline, CDR1 is LNHDA, CDR2 SQIVND (reference sequence). V was trimmed by 6 bases and J by 8 bases, leaving 16 bases between them. The CDR3 runs to 14 residues. This chain's CDR3 is CASRKTGEGEKLFF. As DNA, the CDR3 is TGTGCCAGTAGGAAAACGGGAGAGGGCGAAAAACTGTTTTTT. Combining the CDR3 with reference TRBV19 and TRBJ1-4 gives the whole variable domain DGGITQSPKYLFRKEGQNVTLSCEQNLNHDAMYWYRQDPGQGLRLIYYSQIVNDFQKGDIAEGYSVSREKKESFPLTVTSAQKNPTAFYLCASRKTGEGEKLFFGSGTQLSVL.

This clone was detected once. The CDR3 loop reads CASSPGQGEYGYTF. The CDR3 nucleotides read TGTGCCAGCAGCCCAGGACAGGGGGAGTATGGCTACACCTTC. The gene calls are TRBV6-6 and TRBJ1-2, with 10 bases that match TRBD1. After removal of 6 bases from V and 5 bases from J, the junction contained 6 bases not matched to a gene. CDR3 length: 14 residues. CDR1 and CDR2 (germline): MNHNY, SVGAGI (reference sequence).

The count of this clone is one. This chain joins TRBV19 and TRBJ2-5; TRBD2 agrees at 11 bases. CDR1 and CDR2 from the germline V gene are LNHDA and SQIVND (reference sequence). The CDR3 has 17 residues. With V trimmed by 6 bases and J by 2 bases, 11 bases remained unmatched. CDR3 in amino acids: CASSDEPIAGGQETQYF. In DNA form, the CDR3 reads TGTGCCAGTAGCGACGAACCTATAGCGGGAGGGCAAGAGACCCAGTACTTC.

The chain is built from TRBV4-1 and TRBJ2-7; D is ambiguous. The CDR3 runs 14 residues. Per the germline V gene, CDR1 is MGHRA and CDR2 is YSYEKL. The V end was cut by 2 bases, the J end by 3 bases, with 11 bases between. CDR3 protein: CASSQRLSIYEQYF. The DNA for the CDR3 is TGCGCCAGCAGCCAACGACTTTCTATCTACGAGCAGTACTTC.

This clone was counted a few times. The V gene is TRBV5-8, the J gene TRBJ1-5; 9 bases align to TRBD1. The J segment lost 0 bases and the V segment lost 3 bases, leaving 13 bases of the junction unmatched. This CDR3 has 19 residues. Germline lookup yields CDR1 SGHTS and CDR2 YDEGEE. The CDR3: CASSSGTGLIQVSNQPQHF. The CDR3 DNA reads TGTGCCAGCAGCTCAGGGACAGGGTTAATTCAGGTTAGCAATCAGCCCCAGCATTTT.

This sequence joins TRBV9 and TRBJ2-1; 8 bases are shared with TRBD2. CDR3 length: 15 amino acids. Trimming cost V 0 bases and J 8 bases; bases outside gene matches: 7. The germline V gene encodes CDR1 SGDLS and CDR2 YYNGEE. CDR3 in DNA: TGTGCCAGCAGCGTAGTCACGGGAGGGTTAGATGAGCAGTTCTTC. This encodes CASSVVTGGLDEQFF.

This rearrangement joins TRBV29-1 to TRBJ2-3, with a weak D call TRBD2 (6 bases). Germline V lookup: CDR1 SQVTM, CDR2 ANQGSEA. This CDR3 contains 14 residues. V gave up 1 base and J gave up 2 bases, with 10 bases separating them. CDR3 in amino acids: CSVEGVAATDTQYF. The CDR3 coding sequence is TGCAGCGTTGAAGGAGTAGCGGCCACAGATACGCAGTATTTT.

The gene calls are TRBV5-6 and TRBJ1-5, with 8 bases identical to TRBD1. The CDR3 totals 16 residues. Unmatched junction bases numbered 4, after V lost 1 base and J lost 1 base. Germline assignment: CDR1 SGHDT and CDR2 YYEEEE. The CDR3 nucleotides are TGTGCCAGCAGCTTGTTTGGGGACAGGAGCAATCAGCCCCAGCATTTT. Protein: CASSLFGDRSNQPQHF.

This clone has a handful of counts. This chain joins TRBV7-3 and TRBJ2-1; 8 bases are a match to TRBD2. Germline-derived CDR1 and CDR2 are SGHTA and FQGTGA. The J segment lost 9 bases and the V segment lost 5 bases, leaving 9 bases of the junction unmatched. The length of the CDR3 is 14 residues. The CDR3 reads CASSSRGTRGEQFF. The CDR3 DNA reads TGTGCCAGCAGCAGTCGGGGGACTAGAGGTGAGCAGTTCTTC.

The chain has TRBV28 and TRBJ2-3, with 12 bases fitting TRBD2. The germline V gene has CDR1 MDHEN and CDR2 SYDVKM. V was pared by 6 bases and J by 0 bases, with 4 bases of the junction left unmatched. The CDR3 is 16 residues long. The CDR3 is CASRTSGSLSTDTQYF. The CDR3 bases are TGTGCCAGCAGGACTAGCGGGAGTCTAAGCACAGATACGCAGTATTTT.

This chain connects TRBV5-1 to TRBJ2-4; perhaps TRBD1 as D (6 bases). In germline, CDR1 is SGHRS, CDR2 YFSETQ. The CDR3 extends over 19 amino acids. Trimming left V 2 bases short and J 3 bases short, with 24 bases between. The CDR3, as DNA: TGCGCCAGCAGCTTTATGCAAACCGGGACACCAAGGGGCAAAAACATTCAGTACTTC. Its translation is CASSFMQTGTPRGKNIQYF.

Only one count was recorded for this clone. V usage is TRBV19 and J usage is TRBJ1-4, with TRBD1 matching 8 bases. There are 13 residues in the CDR3. J was trimmed by 8 bases and V by 8 bases; bases with no gene match: 7. Per germline, CDR1 LNHDA and CDR2 SQIVND (reference sequence). The CDR3, as DNA: TGTGCCAGTGGGGGACAGGCTGGCGAAAAACTGTTTTTT. It yields the protein CASGGQAGEKLFF.

CDR3 amino acids: CASSLDRDQPQHF. The CDR3 DNA reads as TGTGCCAGCAGCTTAGACAGGGATCAGCCCCAGCATTTT. This chain joins TRBV7-3 and TRBJ1-5, with 7 bases aligning to TRBD1. The trim removed 2 bases at V and 5 bases at J, leaving 0 bases unmatched. Germline V lookup: CDR1 SGHTA, CDR2 FQGTGA. This CDR3 has 13 amino acids. Together with reference TRBV7-3 and TRBJ1-5, the CDR3 gives the full variable domain: GAGVSQTPSNKVTEKGKYVELRCDPISGHTALYWYRQSLGQGPEFLIYFQGTGAADDSGLPNDRFFAVRPEGSVSTLKIQRTERGDSAVYLCASSLDRDQPQHFGDGTRLSIL.

This chain connects TRBV29-1 to TRBJ1-1, with TRBD1 matching over 7 bases. J lost 1 base, V lost 6 bases, and 2 bases had no gene match. The CDR3 is 12 amino acids. Germline-derived CDR1 and CDR2 are SQVTM and ANQGSEA. Here the CDR3 DNA reads TGCAGCGTCCGACAGGGGAACACTGAAGCTTTCTTT. This codes for CSVRQGNTEAFF.